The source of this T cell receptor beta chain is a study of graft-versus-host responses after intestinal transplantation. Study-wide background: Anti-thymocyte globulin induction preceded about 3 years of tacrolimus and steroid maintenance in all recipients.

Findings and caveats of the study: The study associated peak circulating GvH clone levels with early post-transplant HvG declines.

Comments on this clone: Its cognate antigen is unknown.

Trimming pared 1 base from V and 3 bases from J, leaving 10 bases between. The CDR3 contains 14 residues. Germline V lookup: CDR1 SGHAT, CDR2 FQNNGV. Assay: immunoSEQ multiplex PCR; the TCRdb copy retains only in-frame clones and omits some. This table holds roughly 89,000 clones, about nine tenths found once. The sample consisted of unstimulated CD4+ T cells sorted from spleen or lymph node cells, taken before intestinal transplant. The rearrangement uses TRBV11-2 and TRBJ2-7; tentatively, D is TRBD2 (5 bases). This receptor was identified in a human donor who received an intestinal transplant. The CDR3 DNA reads TGTGCCAGCAGCTTAGGCGGCGGGTACTACGAGCAGTACTTC. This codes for CASSLGGGYYEQYF.